The clone carrying this T cell receptor (beta chain) has only a few counts. The antigen remains undetermined. Regarding time point: sample taken at primary tumor resection. From tumor, nontumor lung or frozen PBMC, whole RNA was taken unsorted for sequencing. All TCR cDNA molecules were individually tagged with a unique molecular identifier. TCRdb re-derived calls from the 5' RACE reads in MiXCR, one entry per CDR3 protein. The sample yields roughly 82,000 distinct CDR3 sequences, around 12% seen once. This sample was taken from a study of spatial heterogeneity in lung cancer. At the level of the study: Consistently, beta-chain sequences turned up in larger numbers than alpha-chain sequences did.

Germline CDR1 SGHAT, CDR2 FQNNGV. The CDR3 is made up of 16 amino acids. V trimming: 5 bases; J trimming: 7 bases; junction bases outside the gene matches: 12. Notes on the study in general: At tumor resection, ubiquitous expanded TCRs were detected in blood more often than later.

Sample: PBMCs, taken at surgery. The receptor's source is a male donor with early-stage non-small cell lung cancer. The chain is built from TRBV11-2 and TRBJ2-1, with 9 bases lining up with TRBD2. CDR3 sequence: CASSPLLLAGVNEQFF. CDR3 DNA: TGTGCCAGCAGCCCCCTCTTGTTAGCGGGAGTTAATGAGCAGTTCTTC. Supplemented by reference TRBV11-2 and TRBJ2-1, the full variable domain reads EAGVAQSPRYKIIEKRQSVAFWCNPISGHATLYWYQQILGQGPKLLIQFQNNGVVDDSQLPKDRFSAERLKGVDSTLKIQPAKLEDSAVYLCASSPLLLAGVNEQFFGPGTRLTVL.